This TCR beta chain was documented in a study of response to subunit inactivated influenza vaccine. Of note for this clonotype: Its antigen is as yet unknown.

Points from the study as a whole: There was a suggestion from the authors that each seasonal influenza vaccination recruits few new T cells.

TCRdb reanalysed the RT-PCR reads using MiXCR and keeps one entry per CDR3 protein. The sample yields roughly 520,000 distinct CDR3 sequences, about 25% seen once. Between the trimmed V and J ends, which lost 6 bases and 0 bases, there was a span of 15 bases. The CDR3 covers 15 residues. The germline CDR1 and CDR2 sequences are DFQATT and SNEGSKA (reference sequence). The receptor's source is a man aged 50 or older who received an inactivated influenza vaccine. The rearrangement links TRBV20-1 to TRBJ1-5; TRBD1 is a possible D gene (5 bases). Sequences were derived from CD4+ T cells sorted from PBMCs, sampled roughly 5 days after vaccination. CDR3 loop: CSALWGTDSNQPQHF. The CDR3 DNA sequence: TGCAGTGCCCTCTGGGGCACCGATAGCAATCAGCCCCAGCATTTT.